These T cell receptor beta chains were read from a single sample in a study of human T cells and chemical hapten exposure. TCRdb re-called the RACE reads with MiXCR, one entry per CDR3 protein. The profile shows approximately 80,000 distinct CDR3 sequences, approximately 8% of them singletons. The sequencing here drew on whole blood, taken in connection with sensitization to the hapten diphenylcyclopropenone (DPC). These receptors all stem from a woman aged 30 to 39 with alopecia areata. Some clones in this sample may be carry-over from other donors' samples. Both conserved end residues are part of each CDR3. The D gene is left open where the match is weak. Rows give clone size only sometimes, using once, few, many, or a class for an expanded clone.

D	size	V	J	CDR3	DNA
-	many	TRBV20-1	TRBJ1-3	CSARDYGGDNPGNTIYF	TGCAGTGCTAGAGATTATGGGGGAGATAACCCCGGAAACACCATATATTTT
-	-	TRBV6-6	TRBJ1-2	CASSPGLNYGYTF	TGTGCCAGCAGCCCGGGCCTAAACTATGGCTACACCTTC
-	many	TRBV6-6	TRBJ1-2	CASSLQGSDGYTF	TGTGCCAGCAGTTTACAGGGAAGCGATGGCTACACCTTC
-	-	TRBV4-2	TRBJ1-3	CASSQDQGGSGNTIYF	TGTGCCAGCAGCCAAGATCAAGGGGGCTCTGGAAACACCATATATTTT
-	few	TRBV12-5	TRBJ2-5	CASGLTATQYF	TGTGCTAGTGGTTTAACGGCCACCCAGTACTTC
-	many	TRBV5-1	TRBJ2-3	CASSFTRADTQYF	TGCGCCAGCAGCTTCACCAGGGCAGATACGCAGTATTTT
TRBD1	few	TRBV28	TRBJ1-2	CASTSSPGQGKGYTF	TGTGCCAGCACCAGTTCACCGGGACAGGGGAAGGGCTACACCTTC
-	many	TRBV18	TRBJ2-1	CASSPLWDEQFF	TGTGCCAGCTCACCATTATGGGATGAGCAGTTCTTC
TRBD2	many	TRBV5-1	TRBJ2-3	CASKEREPTDTQYF	TGCGCCAGCAAGGAGCGGGAGCCCACAGATACGCAGTATTTT
TRBD1	many	TRBV12-3/TRBV12-4	TRBJ2-1	CASRTFGTGNNEQFF	TGTGCCAGCAGAACCTTTGGGACAGGGAACAATGAGCAGTTCTTC
TRBD2	-	TRBV10-2	TRBJ2-1	CASSESAGEYNEQFF	TGCGCCAGCAGTGAGTCAGCGGGGGAATACAATGAGCAGTTCTTC
-	-	TRBV20-1	TRBJ2-5	CSVPGRKETQYF	TGCAGTGTTCCGGGACGGAAAGAGACCCAGTACTTC
-	many	TRBV20-1	TRBJ1-4	CSASTELRGKLFF	TGCAGTGCTAGCACAGAGTTAAGGGGGAAACTGTTTTTT
TRBD2	-	TRBV5-1	TRBJ2-2	CASSLRASGGAGGGELFF	TGCGCCAGCAGCTTAAGGGCTAGCGGGGGGGCCGGCGGCGGGGAGCTGTTTTTT
TRBD1	many	TRBV29-1	TRBJ2-5	CSVSRGQSDPRQETQYF	TGCAGTGTCAGTAGGGGACAGTCGGATCCTCGTCAAGAGACCCAGTACTTC
-	few	TRBV7-2	TRBJ1-1	CASSLGVTGAFF	TGTGCCAGCAGCTTAGGAGTTACCGGGGCTTTCTTT
-	few	TRBV19	TRBJ1-5	CASSIMLWEGGNQPQHF	TGTGCCAGTAGTATAATGTTATGGGAAGGGGGCAATCAGCCCCAGCATTTT
-	few	TRBV12-3/TRBV12-4	TRBJ1-3	CASSLVQGTGNTIYF	TGTGCCAGCAGTTTAGTTCAGGGGACGGGAAACACCATATATTTT
-	many	TRBV20-1	TRBJ2-3	CSARPALGATDTQYF	TGCAGTGCTAGACCTGCACTGGGGGCCACAGATACGCAGTATTTT
-	many	TRBV20-1	TRBJ1-4	CSARGGNRVDEKLFF	TGCAGTGCTAGAGGGGGAAACAGGGTCGATGAAAAACTGTTTTTT
-	many	TRBV27	TRBJ2-7	CASSPADSGAYEQYF	TGTGCCAGCAGCCCCGCTGACAGCGGCGCCTACGAGCAGTACTTC
-	few	TRBV6-5	TRBJ2-3	CASRQLGDTQYF	TGTGCCAGCAGACAATTGGGAGATACGCAGTATTTT
-	many	TRBV7-9	TRBJ2-3	CASSLGRRTDTQYF	TGTGCCAGCAGCTTGGGTCGGCGCACAGATACGCAGTATTTT
-	-	TRBV5-1	TRBJ1-3	CASSLNSLVSGNTIYF	TGCGCCAGCAGCTTGAACAGTCTGGTATCTGGAAACACCATATATTTT